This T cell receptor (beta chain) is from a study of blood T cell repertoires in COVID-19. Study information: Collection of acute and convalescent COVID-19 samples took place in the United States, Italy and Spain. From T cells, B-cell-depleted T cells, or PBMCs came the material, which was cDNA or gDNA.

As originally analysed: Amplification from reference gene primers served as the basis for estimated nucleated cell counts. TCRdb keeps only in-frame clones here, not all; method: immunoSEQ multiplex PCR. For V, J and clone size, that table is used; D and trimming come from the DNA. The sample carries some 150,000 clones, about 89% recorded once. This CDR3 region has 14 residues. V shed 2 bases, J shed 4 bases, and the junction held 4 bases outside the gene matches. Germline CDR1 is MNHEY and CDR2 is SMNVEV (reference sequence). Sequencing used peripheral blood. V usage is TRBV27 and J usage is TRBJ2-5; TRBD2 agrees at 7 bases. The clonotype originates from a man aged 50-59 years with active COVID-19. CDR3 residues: CASSLGSGGETQYF. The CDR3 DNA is TGTGCCAGCAGTTTAGGGTCGGGAGGAGAGACCCAGTACTTC.